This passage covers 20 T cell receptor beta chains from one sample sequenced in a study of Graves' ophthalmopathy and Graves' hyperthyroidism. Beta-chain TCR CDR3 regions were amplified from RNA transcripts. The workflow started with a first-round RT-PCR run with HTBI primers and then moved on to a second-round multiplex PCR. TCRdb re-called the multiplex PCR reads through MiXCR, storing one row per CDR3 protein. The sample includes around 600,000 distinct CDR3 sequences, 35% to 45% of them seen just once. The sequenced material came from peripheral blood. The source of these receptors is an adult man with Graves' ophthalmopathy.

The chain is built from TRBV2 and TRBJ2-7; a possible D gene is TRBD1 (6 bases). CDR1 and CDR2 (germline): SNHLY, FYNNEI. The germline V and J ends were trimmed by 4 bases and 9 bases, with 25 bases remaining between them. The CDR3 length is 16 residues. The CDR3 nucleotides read TGTGCCAGCAGTGGAGCTAGAGATCACAGGGCGTACCCGCAGTACTTC. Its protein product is CASSGARDHRAYPQYF.

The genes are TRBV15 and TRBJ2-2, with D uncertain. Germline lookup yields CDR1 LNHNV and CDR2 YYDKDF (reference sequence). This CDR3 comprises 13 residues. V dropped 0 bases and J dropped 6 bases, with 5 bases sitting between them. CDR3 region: CATSRDVAGELFF. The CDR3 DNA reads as TGTGCCACCAGCAGAGATGTGGCCGGGGAGCTGTTTTTT. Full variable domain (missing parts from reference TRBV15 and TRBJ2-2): DAMVIQNPRYQVTQFGKPVTLSCSQTLNHNVMYWYQQKSSQAPKLLFHYYDKDFNNEADTPDNFQSRRPNTSFCFLDIRSPGLGDTAMYLCATSRDVAGELFFGEGSRLTVL.

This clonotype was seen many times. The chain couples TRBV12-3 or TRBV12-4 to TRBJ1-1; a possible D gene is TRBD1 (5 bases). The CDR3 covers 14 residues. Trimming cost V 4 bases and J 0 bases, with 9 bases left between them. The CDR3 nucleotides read TGTGCCAGCAGTTCGACAGCCATGAACACTGAAGCTTTCTTT. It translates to CASSSTAMNTEAFF.

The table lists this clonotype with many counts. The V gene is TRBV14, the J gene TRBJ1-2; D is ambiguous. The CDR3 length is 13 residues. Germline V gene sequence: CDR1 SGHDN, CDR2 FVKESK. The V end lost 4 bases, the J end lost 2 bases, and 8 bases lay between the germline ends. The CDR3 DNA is TGTGCCAGCAGCCTACAGAGCAACTATGGCTACACCTTC. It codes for CASSLQSNYGYTF.

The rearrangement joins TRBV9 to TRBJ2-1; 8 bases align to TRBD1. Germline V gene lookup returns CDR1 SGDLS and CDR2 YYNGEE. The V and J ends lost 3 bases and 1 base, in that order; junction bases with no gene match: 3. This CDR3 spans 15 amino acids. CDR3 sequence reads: CASSGGQGSYNEQFF. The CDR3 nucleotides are TGTGCCAGCAGCGGAGGACAGGGATCCTACAATGAGCAGTTCTTC. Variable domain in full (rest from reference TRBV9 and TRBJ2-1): DSGVTQTPKHLITATGQRVTLRCSPRSGDLSVYWYQQSLDQGLQFLIQYYNGEERAKGNILERFSAQQFPDLHSELNLSSLELGDSALYFCASSGGQGSYNEQFFGPGTRLTVL.

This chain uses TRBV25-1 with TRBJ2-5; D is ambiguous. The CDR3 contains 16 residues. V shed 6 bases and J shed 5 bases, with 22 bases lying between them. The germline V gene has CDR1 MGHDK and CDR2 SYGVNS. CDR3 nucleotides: TGTGCCAGCAGCCCTCTTCAAGTCCGAGACACGGAGACCCAGTACTTC. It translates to CASSPLQVRDTETQYF.

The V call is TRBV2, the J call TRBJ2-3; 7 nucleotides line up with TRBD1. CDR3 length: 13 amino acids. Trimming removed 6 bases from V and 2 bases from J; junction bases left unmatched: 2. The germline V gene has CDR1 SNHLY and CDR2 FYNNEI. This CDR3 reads CASRTGVTDTQYF. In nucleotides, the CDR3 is TGTGCCAGCAGAACAGGGGTCACAGATACGCAGTATTTT. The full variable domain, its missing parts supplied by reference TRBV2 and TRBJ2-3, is EPEVTQTPSHQVTQMGQEVILRCVPISNHLYFYWYRQILGQKVEFLVSFYNNEISEKSEIFDDQFSVERPDGSNFTLKIRSTKLEDSAMYFCASRTGVTDTQYFGPGTRLTVL.

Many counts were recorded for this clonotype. The CDR3 here is CASSLETGGFREQYF. DNA of the CDR3: TGTGCCAGCAGCTTGGAAACAGGGGGCTTTCGGGAGCAGTACTTC. The chain carries TRBV7-6 and TRBJ2-7; 9 bases are a match to TRBD1. The CDR3 is 15 amino acids. The V gene's germline CDR1 is SGHVS and CDR2 FNYEAQ. The ends lost 3 bases at V and 7 bases at J; junction bases unmatched: 10.

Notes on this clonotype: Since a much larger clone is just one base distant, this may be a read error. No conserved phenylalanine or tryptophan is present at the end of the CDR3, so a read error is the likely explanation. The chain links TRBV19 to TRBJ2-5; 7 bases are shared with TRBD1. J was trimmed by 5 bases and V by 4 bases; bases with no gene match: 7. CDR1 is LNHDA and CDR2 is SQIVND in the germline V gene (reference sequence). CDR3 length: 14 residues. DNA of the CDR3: TGTGCCAGTAGTACTGACGTCAGGGGGGAGACCCAGTACCTC. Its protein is CASSTDVRGETQYL.

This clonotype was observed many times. The CDR3 coding sequence is TGTGCCCCTACGACCGGGTACTTC. Its protein is CAPTTGYF. V is TRBV24-1 and J is TRBJ2-5; D is unresolved. Germline loops: CDR1 KGHDR, CDR2 SFDVKD. The CDR3 is made up of 8 amino acids. V lost 12 bases to trimming and J lost 13 bases, with 11 bases between them.

CDR3 in DNA: TGTGCCAGCAGCTCACTGGGGACAGTTAAGTACGAGCAGTACTTC. Its protein is CASSSLGTVKYEQYF. The chain recombines TRBV11-2 with TRBJ2-7; TRBD1 matches at 7 bases. V was clipped by 4 bases and J by 4 bases; unmatched bases: 10. Germline CDR1 SGHAT, CDR2 FQNNGV. The CDR3 loop spans 15 amino acids.

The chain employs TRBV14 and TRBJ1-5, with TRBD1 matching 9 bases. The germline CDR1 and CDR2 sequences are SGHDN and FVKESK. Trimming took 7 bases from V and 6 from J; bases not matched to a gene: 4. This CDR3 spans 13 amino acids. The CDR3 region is CASKRQGGQPQHF. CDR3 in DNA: TGTGCCAGCAAAAGACAGGGGGGTCAGCCCCAGCATTTT.

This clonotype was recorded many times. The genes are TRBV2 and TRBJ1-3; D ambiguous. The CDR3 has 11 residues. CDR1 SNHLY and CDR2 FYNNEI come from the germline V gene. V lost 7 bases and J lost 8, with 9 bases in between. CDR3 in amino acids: CASMPTHTIYF. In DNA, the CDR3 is TGTGCCAGCATGCCCACGCACACCATATATTTT.

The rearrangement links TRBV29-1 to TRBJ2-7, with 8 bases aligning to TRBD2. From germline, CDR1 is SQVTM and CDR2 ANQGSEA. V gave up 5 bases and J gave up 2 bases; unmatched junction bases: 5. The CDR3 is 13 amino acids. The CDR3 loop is CSVYSGTAYEQYF. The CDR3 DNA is TGCAGCGTTTATAGCGGGACGGCCTACGAGCAGTACTTC.

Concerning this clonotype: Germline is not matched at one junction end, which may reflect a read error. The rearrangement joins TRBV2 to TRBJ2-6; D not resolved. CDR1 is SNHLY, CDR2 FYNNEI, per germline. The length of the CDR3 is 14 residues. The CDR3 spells CAGSEGTGANVLTF. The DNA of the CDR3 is TGTGCCGGCAGTGAAGGGACTGGGGCCAACGTCCTGACTTTC.

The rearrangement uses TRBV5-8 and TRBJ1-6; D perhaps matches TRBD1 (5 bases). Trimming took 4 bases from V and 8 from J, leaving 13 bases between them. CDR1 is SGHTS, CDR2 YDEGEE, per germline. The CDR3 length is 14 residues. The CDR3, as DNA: TGTGCCAGCAGCCCGAACGGGGCTCATTCACCCCTCCACTTT. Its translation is CASSPNGAHSPLHF.

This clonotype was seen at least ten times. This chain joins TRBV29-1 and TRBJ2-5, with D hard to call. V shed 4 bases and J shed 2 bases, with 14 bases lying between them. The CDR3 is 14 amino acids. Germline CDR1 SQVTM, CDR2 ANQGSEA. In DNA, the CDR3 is TGCAGCGTTGTCTATTTCGCGGAACAAGAGACCCAGTACTTC. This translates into CSVVYFAEQETQYF.

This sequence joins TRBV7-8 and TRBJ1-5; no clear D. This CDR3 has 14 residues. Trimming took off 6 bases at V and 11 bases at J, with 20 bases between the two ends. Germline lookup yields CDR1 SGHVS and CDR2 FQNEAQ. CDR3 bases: TGTGCCAGCAGTTTAACATCAGGTTTAGAGACCCAGCATTTT. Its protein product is CASSLTSGLETQHF.

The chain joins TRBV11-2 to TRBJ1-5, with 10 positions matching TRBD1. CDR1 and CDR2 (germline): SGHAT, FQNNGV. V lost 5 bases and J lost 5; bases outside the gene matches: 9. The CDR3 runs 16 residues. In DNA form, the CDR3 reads TGTGCCAGCAGCCCATGGACAGGGGGTCTCCATCAGCCCCAGCATTTT. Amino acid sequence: CASSPWTGGLHQPQHF.

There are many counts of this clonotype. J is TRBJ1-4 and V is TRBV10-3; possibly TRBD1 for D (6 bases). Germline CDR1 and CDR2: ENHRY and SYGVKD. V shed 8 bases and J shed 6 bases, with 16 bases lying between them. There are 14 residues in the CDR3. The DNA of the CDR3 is TGTGCCATCGGAAGGGGGGCGTTGGATGAAAAACTGTTTTTT. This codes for CAIGRGALDEKLFF.